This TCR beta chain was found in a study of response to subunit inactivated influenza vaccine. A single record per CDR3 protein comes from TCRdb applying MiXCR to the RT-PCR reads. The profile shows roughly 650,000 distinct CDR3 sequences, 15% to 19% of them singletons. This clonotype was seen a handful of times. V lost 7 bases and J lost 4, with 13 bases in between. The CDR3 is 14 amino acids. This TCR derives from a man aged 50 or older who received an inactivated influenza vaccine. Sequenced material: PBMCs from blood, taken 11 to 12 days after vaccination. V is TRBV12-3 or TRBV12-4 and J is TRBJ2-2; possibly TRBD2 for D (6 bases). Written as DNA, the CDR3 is TGTGCCAGCACAGTGGGGGACTTCACCGGGGAGCTGTTTTTT. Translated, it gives CASTVGDFTGELFF.